Presented here are 15 T cell receptor beta chains from one specimen sequenced in a study of T cells after posttransplantation cyclophosphamide. Libraries were prepared by immunoSEQ multiplex PCR; TCRdb keeps only in-frame clonotypes and omits some of them. This sample has more than 20,000 clones, with roughly 83% found just once. The sequencing sample was made of PBMCs. The origin of the receptors is a woman aged 55-75 years with a blood cancer, CMV-positive, and with a related stem cell donor.

The genes are TRBV4-1 and TRBJ2-7; the D gene is possibly TRBD1 (7 bases). CDR3 length equals 15 residues. Germline CDR1 and CDR2: MGHRA and YSYEKL. The V and J ends lost 2 bases and 5 bases respectively, with 16 bases between them. This CDR3 is CASSQSDREDNEQYF. CDR3 bases: TGCGCCAGCAGCCAATCCGACAGGGAGGACAACGAGCAGTACTTC.

The V and J genes are TRBV27 and TRBJ1-1; tentatively, D is TRBD1 (5 bases). V lost 0 bases, J lost 1 base, and 6 bases lay in between. The CDR3 runs 14 residues. The V gene's germline CDR1 is MNHEY and CDR2 SMNVEV (reference sequence). The CDR3 protein is CASSLSTANTEAFF. The CDR3 nucleotides are TGTGCCAGCAGTTTATCGACAGCGAACACTGAAGCTTTCTTT.

The chain links TRBV4-1 to TRBJ1-1; possible D gene TRBD1, 5 bases. The CDR3 has 16 amino acids. From germline, CDR1 is MGHRA and CDR2 YSYEKL. V lost 0 bases, J lost 0 bases, and 11 bases lay in between. The CDR3 sequence is CASSQDGPGLNTEAFF. CDR3 nucleotide sequence: TGCGCCAGCAGCCAAGACGGGCCAGGGTTGAACACTGAAGCTTTCTTT.

V gene TRBV29-1 combines with J gene TRBJ2-1; 8 nucleotides agree with TRBD2. Germline lookup yields CDR1 SQVTM and CDR2 ANQGSEA. This CDR3 contains 13 residues. V was pared by 6 bases and J by 7 bases, with 8 bases of the junction left unmatched. CDR3 in amino acids: CSVPGLGHNEQFF. The DNA for the CDR3 is TGCAGCGTCCCGGGACTAGGCCATAATGAGCAGTTCTTC.

This sequence joins TRBV18 and TRBJ1-5; TRBD1 matches at 7 bases. The germline V gene has CDR1 KGHSH and CDR2 LQKENI. CDR3 size: 14 residues. With 3 bases clipped from V and 4 bases from J, the junction kept 3 bases outside the gene matches. CDR3 residues: CASSPGQMNQPQHF. Written as DNA, the CDR3 is TGTGCCAGCTCACCGGGACAGATGAATCAGCCCCAGCATTTT.

This clone showed up just a few times. V gene TRBV7-6 combines with J gene TRBJ1-1; D not resolved. Deletions cut 1 base from V and 0 bases from J, with 6 bases between. The CDR3 runs to 14 residues. CDR1 and CDR2 from the germline V gene are SGHVS and FNYEAQ. The CDR3 nucleotides read TGTGCCAGCAGCTTAGGTCAGATGAACACTGAAGCTTTCTTT. It translates to CASSLGQMNTEAFF.

This rearrangement joins TRBV5-4 to TRBJ1-2, with D possibly matching TRBD1 (6 bases). The CDR3 sequence is 13 residues long. V was cut by 4 bases and J by 3 bases, with 10 bases left in between. Germline V CDR1 and CDR2: SGHNT, YYREEE (reference sequence). In DNA form, the CDR3 reads TGTGCCAGCAGCCTTGACAGGTACTATGGCTACACCTTC. Its protein product is CASSLDRYYGYTF.

In its sample, this clone was seen once. This sequence joins TRBV4-1 and TRBJ2-2; the match to TRBD1 covers 7 bases. The V and J ends lost 6 bases and 0 bases, in that order; junction bases with no gene match: 10. The germline CDR1 and CDR2 sequences are MGHRA and YSYEKL. The length of the CDR3 is 17 residues. CDR3 in DNA: TGCGCCAGCAGATACGGACAGGACCCTTCGAACACCGGGGAGCTGTTTTTT. It specifies CASRYGQDPSNTGELFF.

V and J are TRBV10-3 and TRBJ2-7; D perhaps matches TRBD2 (6 bases). The germline gives CDR1 ENHRY, CDR2 SYGVKD. This CDR3 is built from 14 residues. Between the trimmed V and J ends, which lost 6 bases and 0 bases, there was a span of 12 bases. The CDR3 DNA follows: TGTGCCATCAGGACTAGATCCAGCTCCTACGAGCAGTACTTC. Its translation: CAIRTRSSSYEQYF.

J is TRBJ1-2 and V is TRBV6-6; a possible D gene is TRBD1 (5 bases). Between the trimmed V and J ends, which lost 5 bases and 8 bases, there was a span of 21 bases. The CDR3 has 15 residues. The germline CDR1 and CDR2 sequences are MNHNY and SVGAGI (reference sequence). The CDR3 DNA sequence: TGTGCCAGCAGTCCCAGAATCGACAGCGTTGGGGGCTACACCTTC. It encodes CASSPRIDSVGGYTF.

This chain joins TRBV9 and TRBJ1-1, with TRBD1 matching over 7 bases. CDR1 is SGDLS and CDR2 is YYNGEE in the germline V gene. The CDR3 totals 13 residues. Trimming cost V 0 bases and J 7 bases; bases outside gene matches: 3. CDR3 coding DNA: TGTGCCAGCAGCGTAGGACAGGGCGGTGAAGCTTTCTTT. The encoded protein is CASSVGQGGEAFF.

The gene calls are TRBV6-6 and TRBJ2-7; 10 bases are shared with TRBD2. Trimming removed 6 bases from V and 3 bases from J; junction bases left unmatched: 8. The CDR3 runs 15 residues. Germline CDR1 reads MNHNY; CDR2 reads SVGAGI (reference sequence). The CDR3 sequence: CASSEWASGGYEQYF. CDR3 bases: TGTGCCAGCAGCGAGTGGGCTAGCGGGGGCTACGAGCAGTACTTC.

A few counts support this clone. The V call is TRBV19, the J call TRBJ1-4; D is undetermined. Trimming stripped 6 bases from V and 0 bases from J, with 8 bases between. There are 14 residues in the CDR3. Germline assignment: CDR1 LNHDA and CDR2 SQIVND (reference sequence). Written as DNA, the CDR3 is TGTGCCAGTAGCACTGTTGCAACTAATGAAAAACTGTTTTTT. Its protein is CASSTVATNEKLFF.

The genes are TRBV19 and TRBJ1-2; unclear D gene. Trimming cost V 3 bases and J 3 bases, with 11 bases left between them. CDR3 size: 14 residues. Germline V CDR1 and CDR2: LNHDA, SQIVND (reference sequence). The CDR3 reads CASSISGIDYGYTF. The DNA of the CDR3 is TGTGCCAGTAGTATCTCGGGGATCGACTATGGCTACACCTTC. Complete variable domain (other parts from reference TRBV19 and TRBJ1-2): DGGITQSPKYLFRKEGQNVTLSCEQNLNHDAMYWYRQDPGQGLRLIYYSQIVNDFQKGDIAEGYSVSREKKESFPLTVTSAQKNPTAFYLCASSISGIDYGYTFGSGTRLTVV.

The chain recombines TRBV5-1 with TRBJ2-3, with TRBD1 as a possible D gene (6 bases). Germline lookup yields CDR1 SGHRS and CDR2 YFSETQ. CDR3 length: 16 amino acids. The V end lost 2 bases, the J end lost 0 bases, and 13 bases lay between the germline ends. CDR3 nucleotide sequence: TGCGCCAGCAGCTTTGGGACAACTACTAGCACAGATACGCAGTATTTT. The encoded protein is CASSFGTTTSTDTQYF.